This T cell receptor beta chain came from a study of cytomegalovirus exposure and HLA in healthy donors. The PCR had 60 Vbeta and 13 Jbeta primers. The assay was immunoSEQ multiplex PCR, and TCRdb's table has in-frame clones only and misses some. The sample has some 100,000 clones, 75% seen once; the top ten hold roughly 13%. The CDR3 totals 15 residues. The germline CDR1 and CDR2 sequences are LGHNA and YNFKEQ. Germline trimming cut 2 bases from V and 0 bases from J; bases unmatched to any gene: 1. This clonotype was sampled from a male donor in good health and CMV-seropositive. The chain recombines TRBV4-2 with TRBJ2-3; 8 positions match TRBD2. Source material: PBMCs. CDR3 nucleotide sequence: TGTGCCAGCAGCCAATTAGCGGGGAGCACAGATACGCAGTATTTT. This sequence encodes CASSQLAGSTDTQYF.